The clone carrying this T cell receptor beta chain has ten or more counts. The CDR3 is 14 amino acids. CDR1 is GTSNPN, CDR2 SVGIG, per germline (reference sequence). The V end was cut by 3 bases, the J end by 1 base, with 12 bases between. The sample is drawn from a study of T cells in Graves' hyperthyroidism and ophthalmopathy. There were TCR beta CDR3 regions amplified from RNA transcripts. Initially, a first-round RT-PCR of the TCR CDR3 employed the HTBI primer set. Using its own MiXCR run on the multiplex PCR reads, TCRdb lists one record per CDR3 protein. The sample contains about 640,000 distinct CDR3 sequences, around 21% of which appear only once.

The TCR sequence derives from a man between 25 and 39 years old with Graves' ophthalmopathy. The sequencing sample was made of blood. The V gene is TRBV30, the J gene TRBJ1-1; the D gene is possibly TRBD1 (5 bases). CDR3 sequence (DNA): TGTGCCTGGAGACCGGGGCGTTGGAACACTGAAGCTTTCTTT. It codes for CAWRPGRWNTEAFF.